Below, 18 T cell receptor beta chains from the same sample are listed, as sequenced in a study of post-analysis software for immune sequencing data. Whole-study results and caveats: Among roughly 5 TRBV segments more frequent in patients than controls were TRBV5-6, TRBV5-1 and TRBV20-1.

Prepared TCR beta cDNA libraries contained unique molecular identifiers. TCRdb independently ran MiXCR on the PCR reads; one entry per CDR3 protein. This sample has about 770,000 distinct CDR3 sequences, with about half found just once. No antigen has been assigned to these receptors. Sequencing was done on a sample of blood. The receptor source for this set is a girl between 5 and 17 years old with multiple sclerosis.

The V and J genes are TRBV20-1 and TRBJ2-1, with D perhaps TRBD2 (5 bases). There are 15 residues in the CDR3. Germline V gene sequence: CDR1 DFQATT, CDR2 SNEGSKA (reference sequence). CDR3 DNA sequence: TGCAGGGGTGCGGGTACGCGTAGCTCCTACAATGAGCAGTTCTTC. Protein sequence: CRGAGTRSSYNEQFF.

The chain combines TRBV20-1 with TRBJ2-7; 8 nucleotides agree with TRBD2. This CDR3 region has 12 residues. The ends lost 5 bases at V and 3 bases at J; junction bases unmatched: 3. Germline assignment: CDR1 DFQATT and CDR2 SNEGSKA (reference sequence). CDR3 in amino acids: CSAGSGSYEQYF. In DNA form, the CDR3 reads TGCAGTGCTGGGAGCGGGAGCTACGAGCAGTACTTC.

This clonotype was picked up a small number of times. CDR3 residues: CSVKARAGTQYF. The CDR3 DNA reads TGCAGCGTTAAGGCTAGGGCCGGGACCCAGTACTTC. This chain links TRBV29-1 with TRBJ2-5; D uncertain. Germline values: CDR1 SQVTM, CDR2 ANQGSEA. The CDR3 spans 12 residues. With 5 bases removed from V and 7 bases from J, the gap between germline ends came to 14 bases.

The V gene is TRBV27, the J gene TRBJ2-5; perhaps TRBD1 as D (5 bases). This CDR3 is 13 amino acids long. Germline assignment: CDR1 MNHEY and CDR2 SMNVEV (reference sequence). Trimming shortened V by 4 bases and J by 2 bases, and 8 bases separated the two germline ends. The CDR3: CASSSGWQETQYF. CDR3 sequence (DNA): TGTGCCAGCAGTTCAGGGTGGCAAGAGACCCAGTACTTC.

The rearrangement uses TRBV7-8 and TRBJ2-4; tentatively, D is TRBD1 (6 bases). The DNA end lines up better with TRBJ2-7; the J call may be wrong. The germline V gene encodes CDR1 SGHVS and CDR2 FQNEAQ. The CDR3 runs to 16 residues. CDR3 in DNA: TGTGCCAGCAGCTTATACACCGCTACAGGGAGCAACGAGCAGTACTTC. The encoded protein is CASSLYTATGSNEQYF.

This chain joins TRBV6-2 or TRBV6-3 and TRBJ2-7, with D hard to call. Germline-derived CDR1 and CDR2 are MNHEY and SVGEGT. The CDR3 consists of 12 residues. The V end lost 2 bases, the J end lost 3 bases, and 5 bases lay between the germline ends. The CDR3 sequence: CASSYVGYEQYF. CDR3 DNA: TGTGCCAGCAGTTACGTCGGCTACGAGCAGTACTTC.

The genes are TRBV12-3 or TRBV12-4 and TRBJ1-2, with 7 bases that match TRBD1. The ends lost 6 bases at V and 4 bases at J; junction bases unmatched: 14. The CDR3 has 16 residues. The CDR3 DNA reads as TGTGCCAGCAGCGGAAATGGACAGGTTCCAACCTATGGCTACACCTTC. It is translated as CASSGNGQVPTYGYTF.

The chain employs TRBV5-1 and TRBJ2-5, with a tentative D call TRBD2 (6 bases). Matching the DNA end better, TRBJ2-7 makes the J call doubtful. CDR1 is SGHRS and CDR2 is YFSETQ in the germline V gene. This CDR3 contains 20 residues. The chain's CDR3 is CASSLFPSVEGGWNGDEQYF. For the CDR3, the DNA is TGCGCCAGCAGCTTGTTTCCATCGGTGGAAGGAGGGTGGAACGGTGACGAGCAGTACTTC.

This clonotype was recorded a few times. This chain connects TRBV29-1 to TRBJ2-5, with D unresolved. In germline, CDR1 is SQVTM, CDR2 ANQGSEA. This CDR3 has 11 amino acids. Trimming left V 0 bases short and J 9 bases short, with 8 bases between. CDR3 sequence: CSVEDRAAQYF. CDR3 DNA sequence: TGCAGCGTTGAAGATCGCGCGGCCCAGTACTTC.

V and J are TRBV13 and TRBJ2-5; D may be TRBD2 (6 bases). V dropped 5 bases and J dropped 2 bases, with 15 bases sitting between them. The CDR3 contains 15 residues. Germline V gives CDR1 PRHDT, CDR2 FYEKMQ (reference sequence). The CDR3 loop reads CASSRSRTTQETQYF. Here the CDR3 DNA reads TGTGCCAGCAGCCGAAGCCGGACTACACAAGAGACCCAGTACTTC.

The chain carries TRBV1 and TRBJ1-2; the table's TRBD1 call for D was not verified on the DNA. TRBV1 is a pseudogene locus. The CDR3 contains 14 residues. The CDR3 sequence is CTRGGEDPVYGYTF. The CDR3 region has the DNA TGCACCAGAGGGGGGGAAGATCCAGTCTATGGCTACACCTTC.

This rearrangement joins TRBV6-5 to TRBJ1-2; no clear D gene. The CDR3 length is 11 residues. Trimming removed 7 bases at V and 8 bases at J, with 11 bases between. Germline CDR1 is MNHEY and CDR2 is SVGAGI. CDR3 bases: TGTGCCAGCATTTCCTGGCTAGGCTACACCTTC. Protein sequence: CASISWLGYTF.

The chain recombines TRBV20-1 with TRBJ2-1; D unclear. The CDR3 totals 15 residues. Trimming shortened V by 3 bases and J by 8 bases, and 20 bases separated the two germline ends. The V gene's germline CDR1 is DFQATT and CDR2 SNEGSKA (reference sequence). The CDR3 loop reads CSASSSEAFDYEQFF. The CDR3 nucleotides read TGCAGTGCTAGCTCGAGTGAGGCCTTCGACTATGAGCAGTTCTTC.

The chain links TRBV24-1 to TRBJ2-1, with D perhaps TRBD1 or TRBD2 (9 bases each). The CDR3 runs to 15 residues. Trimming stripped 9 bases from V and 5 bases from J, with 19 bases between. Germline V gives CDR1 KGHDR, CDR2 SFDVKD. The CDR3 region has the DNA TGTGCCACCGGACAGGGGTTAGCGGGGGACAATGAGCAGTTCTTC. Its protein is CATGQGLAGDNEQFF.

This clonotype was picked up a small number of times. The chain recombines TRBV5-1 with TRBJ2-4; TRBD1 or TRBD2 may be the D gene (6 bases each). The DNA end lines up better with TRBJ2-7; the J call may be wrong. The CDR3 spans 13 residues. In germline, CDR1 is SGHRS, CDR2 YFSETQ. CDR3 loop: CASSWRDTYEQYF. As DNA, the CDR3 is TGCGCCAGCAGCTGGAGGGACACCTACGAGCAGTACTTC.

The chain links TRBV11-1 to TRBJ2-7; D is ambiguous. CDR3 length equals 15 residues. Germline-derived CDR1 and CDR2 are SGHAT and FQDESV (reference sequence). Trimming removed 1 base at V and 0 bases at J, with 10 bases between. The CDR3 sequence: CASSLGRATSYEQYF. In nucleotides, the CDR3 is TGTGCCAGCAGCTTAGGTAGAGCGACCTCCTACGAGCAGTACTTC.

The CDR3: CASSRQPAGAGFELETQYF. In nucleotides, the CDR3 is TGTGCCAGCAGCCGTCAGCCTGCGGGAGCCGGGTTTGAGTTGGAGACCCAGTACTTC. The chain carries TRBV4-2 and TRBJ2-5; 7 nucleotides agree with TRBD2. The J segment lost 5 bases and the V segment lost 4 bases, leaving 22 bases of the junction unmatched. The CDR3 sequence is 19 residues long. Germline CDR1 is LGHNA and CDR2 is YNFKEQ.

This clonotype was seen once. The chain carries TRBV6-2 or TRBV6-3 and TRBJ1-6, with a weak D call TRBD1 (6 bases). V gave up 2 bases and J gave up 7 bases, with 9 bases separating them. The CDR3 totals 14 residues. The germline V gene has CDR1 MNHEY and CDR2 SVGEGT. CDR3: CASSYGQLNSPLHF. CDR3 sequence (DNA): TGTGCCAGCAGTTACGGACAGCTGAATTCACCCCTCCACTTT.